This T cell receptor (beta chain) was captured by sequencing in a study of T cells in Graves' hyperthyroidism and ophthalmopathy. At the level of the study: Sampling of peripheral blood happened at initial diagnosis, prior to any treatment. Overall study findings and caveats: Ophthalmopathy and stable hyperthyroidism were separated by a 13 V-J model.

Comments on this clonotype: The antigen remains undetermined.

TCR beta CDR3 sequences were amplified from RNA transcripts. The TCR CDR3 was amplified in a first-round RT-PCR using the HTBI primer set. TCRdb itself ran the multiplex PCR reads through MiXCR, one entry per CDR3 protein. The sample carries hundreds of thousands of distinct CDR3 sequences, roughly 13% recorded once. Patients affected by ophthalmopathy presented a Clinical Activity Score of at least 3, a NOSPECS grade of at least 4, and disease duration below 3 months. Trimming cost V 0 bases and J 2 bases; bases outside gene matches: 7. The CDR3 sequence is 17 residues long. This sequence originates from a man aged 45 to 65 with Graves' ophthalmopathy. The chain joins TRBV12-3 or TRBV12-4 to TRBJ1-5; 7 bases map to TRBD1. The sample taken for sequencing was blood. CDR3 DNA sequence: TGTGCCAGCAGTTTAGCAAAGACAGGGCCTGGCAATCAGCCCCAGCATTTT. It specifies CASSLAKTGPGNQPQHF.